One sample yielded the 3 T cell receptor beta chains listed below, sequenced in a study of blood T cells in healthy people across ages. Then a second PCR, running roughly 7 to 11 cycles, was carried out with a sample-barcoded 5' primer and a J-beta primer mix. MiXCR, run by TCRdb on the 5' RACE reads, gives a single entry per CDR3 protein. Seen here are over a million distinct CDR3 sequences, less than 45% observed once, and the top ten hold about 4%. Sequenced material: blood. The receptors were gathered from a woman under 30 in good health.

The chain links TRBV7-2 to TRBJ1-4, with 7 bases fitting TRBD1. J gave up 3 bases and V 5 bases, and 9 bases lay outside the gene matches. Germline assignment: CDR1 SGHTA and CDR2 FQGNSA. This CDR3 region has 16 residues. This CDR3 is CASSPDRTGANEKLFF. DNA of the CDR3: TGTGCCAGCAGCCCAGACCGGACAGGCGCTAATGAAAAACTGTTTTTT.

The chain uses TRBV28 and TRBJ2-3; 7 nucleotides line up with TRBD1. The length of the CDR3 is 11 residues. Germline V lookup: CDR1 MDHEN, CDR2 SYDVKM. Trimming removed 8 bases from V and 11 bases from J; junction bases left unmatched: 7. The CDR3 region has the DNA TGTGCCAGCCAGGGACAGCGGTTGCAGTATTTT. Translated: CASQGQRLQYF.

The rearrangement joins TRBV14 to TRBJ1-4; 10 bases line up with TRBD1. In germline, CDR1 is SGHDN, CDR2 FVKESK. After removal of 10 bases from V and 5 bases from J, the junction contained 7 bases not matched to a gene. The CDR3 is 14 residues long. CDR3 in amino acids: CANLVDRGNEKLFF. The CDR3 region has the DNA TGTGCCAACCTAGTGGACAGGGGGAATGAAAAACTGTTTTTT.